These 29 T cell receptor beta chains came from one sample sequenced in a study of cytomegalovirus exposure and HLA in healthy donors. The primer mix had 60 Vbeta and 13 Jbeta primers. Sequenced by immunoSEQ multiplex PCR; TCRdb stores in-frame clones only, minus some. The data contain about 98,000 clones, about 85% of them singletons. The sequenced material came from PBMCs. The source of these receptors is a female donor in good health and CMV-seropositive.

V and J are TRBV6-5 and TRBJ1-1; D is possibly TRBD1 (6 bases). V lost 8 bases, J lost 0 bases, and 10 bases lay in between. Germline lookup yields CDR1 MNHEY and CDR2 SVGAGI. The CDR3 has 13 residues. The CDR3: CASRGGLNTEAFF. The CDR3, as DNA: TGTGCCAGCCGGGGGGGGCTGAACACTGAAGCTTTCTTT.

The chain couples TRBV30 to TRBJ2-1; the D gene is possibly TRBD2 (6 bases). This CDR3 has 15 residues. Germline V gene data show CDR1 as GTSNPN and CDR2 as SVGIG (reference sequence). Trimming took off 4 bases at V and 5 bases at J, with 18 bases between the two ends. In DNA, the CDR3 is TGTGCCTGGAAGGTCTGGAGGACTAATGACAATGAGCAGTTCTTC. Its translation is CAWKVWRTNDNEQFF. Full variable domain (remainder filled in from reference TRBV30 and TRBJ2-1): SQTIHQWPATLVQPVGSPLSLECTVEGTSNPNLYWYRQAAGRGLQLLFYSVGIGQISSEVPQNLSASRPQDRQFILSSKKLLLSDSGFYLCAWKVWRTNDNEQFFGPGTRLTVL.

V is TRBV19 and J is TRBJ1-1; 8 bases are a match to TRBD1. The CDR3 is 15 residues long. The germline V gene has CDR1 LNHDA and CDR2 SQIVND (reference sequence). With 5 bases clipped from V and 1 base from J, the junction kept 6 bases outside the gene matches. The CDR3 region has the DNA TGTGCCAGTAGTGCGACCCAGGGGGCGAACACTGAAGCTTTCTTT. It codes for CASSATQGANTEAFF.

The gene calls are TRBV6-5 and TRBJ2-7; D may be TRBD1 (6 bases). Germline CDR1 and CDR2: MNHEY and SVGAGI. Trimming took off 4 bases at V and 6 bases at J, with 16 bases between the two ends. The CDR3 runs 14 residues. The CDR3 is CASSSPPGRGEQYF. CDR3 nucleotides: TGTGCCAGCAGTTCCCCGCCGGGCAGGGGCGAGCAGTACTTC.

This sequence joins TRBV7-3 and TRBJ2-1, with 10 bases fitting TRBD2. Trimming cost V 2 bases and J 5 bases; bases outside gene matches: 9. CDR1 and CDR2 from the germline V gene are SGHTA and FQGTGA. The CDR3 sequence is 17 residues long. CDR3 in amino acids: CASSLFSWTSGNNEQFF. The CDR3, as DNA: TGTGCCAGCAGCTTATTCAGCTGGACTAGCGGCAACAATGAGCAGTTCTTC.

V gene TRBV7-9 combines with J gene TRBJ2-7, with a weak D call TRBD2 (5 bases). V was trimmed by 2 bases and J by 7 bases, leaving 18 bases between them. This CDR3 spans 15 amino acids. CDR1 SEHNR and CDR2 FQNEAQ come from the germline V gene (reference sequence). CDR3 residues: CASSLFGSGMREQYF. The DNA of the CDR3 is TGTGCCAGCAGCTTATTCGGGTCCGGGATGAGGGAGCAGTACTTC.

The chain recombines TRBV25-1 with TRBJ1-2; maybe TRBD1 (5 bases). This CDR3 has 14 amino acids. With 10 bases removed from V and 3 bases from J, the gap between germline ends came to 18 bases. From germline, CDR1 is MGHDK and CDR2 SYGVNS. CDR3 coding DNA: TGTGCCACGTCTCGGGCGTGGGGCGACTATGGCTACACCTTC. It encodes CATSRAWGDYGYTF.

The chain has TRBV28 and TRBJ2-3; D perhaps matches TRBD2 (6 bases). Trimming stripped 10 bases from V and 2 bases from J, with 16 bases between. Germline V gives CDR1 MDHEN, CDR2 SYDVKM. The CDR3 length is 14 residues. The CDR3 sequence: CATSWTKTTDTQYF. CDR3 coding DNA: TGTGCCACCTCCTGGACTAAAACCACAGATACGCAGTATTTT. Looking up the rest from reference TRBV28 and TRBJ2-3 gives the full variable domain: DVKVTQSSRYLVKRTGEKVFLECVQDMDHENMFWYRQDPGLGLRLIYFSYDVKMKEKGDIPEGYSVSREKKERFSLILESASTNQTSMYLCATSWTKTTDTQYFGPGTRLTVL.

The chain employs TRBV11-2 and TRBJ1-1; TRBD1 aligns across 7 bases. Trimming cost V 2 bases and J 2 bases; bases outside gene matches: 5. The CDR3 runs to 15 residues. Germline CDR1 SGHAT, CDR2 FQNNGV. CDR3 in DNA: TGTGCCAGCAGCTTAAGGGGACAGATTAACACTGAAGCTTTCTTT. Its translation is CASSLRGQINTEAFF.

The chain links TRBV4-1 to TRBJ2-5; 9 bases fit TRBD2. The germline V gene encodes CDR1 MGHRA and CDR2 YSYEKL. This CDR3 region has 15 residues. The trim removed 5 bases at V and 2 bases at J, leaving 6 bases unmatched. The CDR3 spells CASSSLAGVQETQYF. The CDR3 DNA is TGCGCCAGCAGCTCTTTAGCGGGAGTACAAGAGACCCAGTACTTC.

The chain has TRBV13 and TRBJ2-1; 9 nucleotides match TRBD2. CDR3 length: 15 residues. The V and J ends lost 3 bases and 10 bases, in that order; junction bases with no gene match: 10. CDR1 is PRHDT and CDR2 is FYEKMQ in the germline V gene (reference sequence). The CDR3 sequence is CASSFGTSPIGEQFF. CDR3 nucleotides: TGTGCCAGCAGCTTTGGGACTAGCCCTATTGGGGAGCAGTTCTTC.

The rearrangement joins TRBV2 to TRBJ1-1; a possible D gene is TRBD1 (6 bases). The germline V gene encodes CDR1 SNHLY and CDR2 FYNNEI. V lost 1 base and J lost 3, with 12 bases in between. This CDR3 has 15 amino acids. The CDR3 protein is CASSEDYRVYTEAFF. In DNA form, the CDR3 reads TGTGCCAGCAGTGAAGATTACAGGGTATACACTGAAGCTTTCTTT.

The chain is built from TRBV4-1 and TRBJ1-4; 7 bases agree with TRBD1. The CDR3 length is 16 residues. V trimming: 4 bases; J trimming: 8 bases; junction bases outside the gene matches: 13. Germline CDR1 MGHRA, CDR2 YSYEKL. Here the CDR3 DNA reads TGCGCCAGCAGCCGGAGTCGACAGGGTCTTCGGGAAAAACTGTTTTTT. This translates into CASSRSRQGLREKLFF.

CDR3 residues: CASSISWGLNTEAFF. CDR3 nucleotides: TGTGCCAGTAGTATAAGCTGGGGACTCAACACTGAAGCTTTCTTT. The chain employs TRBV19 and TRBJ1-1; D is perhaps TRBD1 (5 bases). Trimming removed 2 bases at V and 2 bases at J, with 12 bases between. The CDR3 is 15 residues long. The germline V gene has CDR1 LNHDA and CDR2 SQIVND (reference sequence).

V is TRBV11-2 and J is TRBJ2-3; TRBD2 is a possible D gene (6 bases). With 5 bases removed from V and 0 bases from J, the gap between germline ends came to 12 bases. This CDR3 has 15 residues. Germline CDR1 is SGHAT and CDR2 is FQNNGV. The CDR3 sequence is CASSHSGASTDTQYF. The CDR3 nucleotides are TGTGCCAGCAGCCATAGCGGAGCTAGCACAGATACGCAGTATTTT.

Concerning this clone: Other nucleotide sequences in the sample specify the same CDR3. The CDR3 loop reads CASSLSGGASYEQYF. The CDR3 nucleotides read TGCGCCAGCAGCTTGTCCGGGGGTGCCTCCTACGAGCAGTACTTC. This chain links TRBV5-1 with TRBJ2-7; D is perhaps TRBD2 (6 bases). CDR1 SGHRS and CDR2 YFSETQ come from the germline V gene. This CDR3 has 15 residues. The V end was cut by 1 base, the J end by 0 bases, with 11 bases between.

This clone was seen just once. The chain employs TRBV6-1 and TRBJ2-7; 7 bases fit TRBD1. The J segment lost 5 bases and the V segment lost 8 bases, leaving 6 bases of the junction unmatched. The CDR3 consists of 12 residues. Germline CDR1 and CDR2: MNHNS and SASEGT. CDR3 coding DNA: TGTGCCAGCTATAACAGGGGAAACGAGCAGTACTTC. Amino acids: CASYNRGNEQYF.

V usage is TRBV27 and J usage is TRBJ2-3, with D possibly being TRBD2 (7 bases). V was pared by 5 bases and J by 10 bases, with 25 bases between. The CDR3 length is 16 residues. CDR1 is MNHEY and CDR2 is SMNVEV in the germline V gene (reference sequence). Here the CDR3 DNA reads TGTGCCAGCAGTGACCCCGGAGGACGGGGGGCCCCGGCGCAGTATTTT. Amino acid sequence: CASSDPGGRGAPAQYF.

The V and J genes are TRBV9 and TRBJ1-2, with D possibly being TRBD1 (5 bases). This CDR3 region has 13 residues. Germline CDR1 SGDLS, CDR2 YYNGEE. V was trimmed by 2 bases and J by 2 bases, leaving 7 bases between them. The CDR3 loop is CASSVAGNYGYTF. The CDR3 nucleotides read TGTGCCAGCAGCGTCGCAGGGAACTATGGCTACACCTTC.

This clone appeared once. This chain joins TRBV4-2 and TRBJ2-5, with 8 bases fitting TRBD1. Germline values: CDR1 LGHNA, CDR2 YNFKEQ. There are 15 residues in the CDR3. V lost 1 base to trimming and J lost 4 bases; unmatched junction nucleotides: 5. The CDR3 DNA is TGTGCCAGCAGCCAAGTTCAGGGGGCTGGAGAGACCCAGTACTTC. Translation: CASSQVQGAGETQYF.

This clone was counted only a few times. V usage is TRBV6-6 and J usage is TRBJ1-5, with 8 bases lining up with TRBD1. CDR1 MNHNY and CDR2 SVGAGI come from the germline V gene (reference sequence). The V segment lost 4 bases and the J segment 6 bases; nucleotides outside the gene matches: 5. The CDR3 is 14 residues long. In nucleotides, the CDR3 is TGTGCCAGCAGTTTTGGACAGGGAAGTCAGCCCCAGCATTTT. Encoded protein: CASSFGQGSQPQHF.

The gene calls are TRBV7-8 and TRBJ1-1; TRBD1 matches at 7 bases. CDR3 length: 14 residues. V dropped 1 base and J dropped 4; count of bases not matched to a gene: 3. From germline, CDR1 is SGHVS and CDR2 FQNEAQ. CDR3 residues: CASSLVQGSTEAFF. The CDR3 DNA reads TGTGCCAGCAGCTTAGTACAGGGGAGCACTGAAGCTTTCTTT.

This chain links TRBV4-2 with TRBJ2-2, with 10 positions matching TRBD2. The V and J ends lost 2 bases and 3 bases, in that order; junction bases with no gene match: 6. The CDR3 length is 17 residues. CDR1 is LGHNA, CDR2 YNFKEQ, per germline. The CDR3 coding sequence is TGTGCCAGCAGCCAATTAGCGGGGGGCGGGTACACCGGGGAGCTGTTTTTT. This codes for CASSQLAGGGYTGELFF.

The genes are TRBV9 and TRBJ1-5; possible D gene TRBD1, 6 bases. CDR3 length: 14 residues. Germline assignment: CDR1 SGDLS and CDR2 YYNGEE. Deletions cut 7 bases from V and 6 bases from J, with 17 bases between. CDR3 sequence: CASSLGGQGQPQHF. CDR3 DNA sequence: TGTGCCAGCTCCCTGGGGGGGCAAGGTCAGCCCCAGCATTTT.

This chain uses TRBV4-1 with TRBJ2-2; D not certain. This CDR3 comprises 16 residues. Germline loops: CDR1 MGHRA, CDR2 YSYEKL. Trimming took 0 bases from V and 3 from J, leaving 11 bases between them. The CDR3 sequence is CASSQDNPSYTGELFF. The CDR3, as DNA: TGCGCCAGCAGCCAAGATAATCCCTCCTACACCGGGGAGCTGTTTTTT.

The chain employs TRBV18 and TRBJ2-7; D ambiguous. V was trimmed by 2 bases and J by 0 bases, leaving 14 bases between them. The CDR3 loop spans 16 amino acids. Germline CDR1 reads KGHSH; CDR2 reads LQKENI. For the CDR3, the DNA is TGTGCCAGCTCACCAGGATTGGGCAGTATCTCCTACGAGCAGTACTTC. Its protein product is CASSPGLGSISYEQYF.

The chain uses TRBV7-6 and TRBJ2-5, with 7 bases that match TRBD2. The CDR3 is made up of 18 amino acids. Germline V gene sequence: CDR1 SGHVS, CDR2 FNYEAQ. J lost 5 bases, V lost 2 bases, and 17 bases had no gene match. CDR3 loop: CASSLKGGGPRRGETQYF. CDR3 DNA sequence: TGTGCCAGCAGCTTAAAGGGCGGGGGACCCCGACGGGGGGAGACCCAGTACTTC.

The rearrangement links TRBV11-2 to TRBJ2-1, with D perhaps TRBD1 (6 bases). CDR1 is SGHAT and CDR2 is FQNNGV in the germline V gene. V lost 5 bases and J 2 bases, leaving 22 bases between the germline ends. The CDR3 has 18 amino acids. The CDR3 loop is CASSDNQQGFFAYNEQFF. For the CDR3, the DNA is TGTGCCAGCAGCGATAATCAACAGGGCTTTTTCGCCTACAATGAGCAGTTCTTC.

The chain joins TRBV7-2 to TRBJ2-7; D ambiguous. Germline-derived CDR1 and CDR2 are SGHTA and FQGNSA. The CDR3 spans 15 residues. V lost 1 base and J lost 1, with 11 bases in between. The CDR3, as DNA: TGTGCCAGCAGCTTAGTAGGTTCGGAGTCCTACGAGCAGTACTTC. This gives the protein CASSLVGSESYEQYF. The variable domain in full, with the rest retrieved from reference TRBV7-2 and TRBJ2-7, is GAGVSQSPSNKVTEKGKDVELRCDPISGHTALYWYRQSLGQGLEFLIYFQGNSAPDKSGLPSDRFSAERTGGSVSTLTIQRTQQEDSAVYLCASSLVGSESYEQYFGPGTRLTVT.